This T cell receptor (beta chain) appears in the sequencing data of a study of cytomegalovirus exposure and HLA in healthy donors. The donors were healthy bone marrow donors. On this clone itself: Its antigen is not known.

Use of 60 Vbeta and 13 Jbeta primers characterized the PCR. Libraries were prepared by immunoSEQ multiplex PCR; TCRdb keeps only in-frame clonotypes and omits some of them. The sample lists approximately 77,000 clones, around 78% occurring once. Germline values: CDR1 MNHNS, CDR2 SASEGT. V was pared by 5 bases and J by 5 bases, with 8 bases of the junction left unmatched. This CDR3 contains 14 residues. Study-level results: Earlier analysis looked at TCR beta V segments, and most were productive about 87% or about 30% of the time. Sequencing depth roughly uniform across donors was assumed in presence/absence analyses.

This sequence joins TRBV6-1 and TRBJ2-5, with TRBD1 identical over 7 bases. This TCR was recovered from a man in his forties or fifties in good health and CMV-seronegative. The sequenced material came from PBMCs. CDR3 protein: CASSLTGMGETQYF. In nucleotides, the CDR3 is TGTGCCAGCAGTTTGACAGGGATGGGGGAGACCCAGTACTTC.